The text below deals with one T cell receptor (beta chain). Both 60 Vbeta primers and 13 Jbeta primers went into the PCR. Assay: immunoSEQ multiplex PCR; the TCRdb copy retains only in-frame clones and omits some. The sample contains 150,000 or so clones, approximately 83% of which appear only once. The CDR3 consists of 13 residues. V was pared by 3 bases and J by 8 bases, with 13 bases between. The germline gives CDR1 LNHDA, CDR2 SQIVND (reference sequence). These data are taken from a study of cytomegalovirus exposure and HLA in healthy donors. Study-wide background: Unique TCRs numbering around 85 million, obtained from HLA-typed donors, made up an early data release.

This receptor was obtained from a young man in good health and CMV-seropositive. This chain links TRBV19 with TRBJ1-2; possible D gene TRBD1, 5 bases. The specimen sequenced was PBMCs. This chain's CDR3 is CASSMDGGYGYTF. CDR3 bases: TGTGCCAGTAGTATGGATGGGGGGTACGGCTACACCTTC.